The rows below give T cell receptor beta chains drawn from one sample of a study of shared clonotypes between healthy human individuals. The table came from immunoSEQ multiplex PCR; TCRdb's copy has only in-frame clones and leaves some out. This table has 2 million to 2.5 million clones, over 90% appearing once. Sequenced material: naive CD4+ T cells from PBMCs. These receptors all come from a man between 18 and 35 years old in good health. Some clones in this sample may be carry-over from other donors' samples. Each CDR3 is given with its conserved first and last residue. The D gene is left open where the match is weak. Size tells how often a clone was seen (once, few, many) or the class of an expanded clone, and some rows leave it out.

cdr3_length clone_size j_call v_call d_call cdr3_aa cdr3_nt
16 NA TRBJ2-1 TRBV5-1 TRBD2 CASSSYIAGGPNEQFF TGCGCCAGCAGTAGTTATATAGCGGGAGGGCCCAATGAGCAGTTCTTC
17 once TRBJ2-3 TRBV10-3 NA CAISVAWTGKSTDTQYF TGTGCCATCAGTGTAGCTTGGACCGGTAAGAGCACAGATACGCAGTATTTT
15 NA TRBJ2-3 TRBV28 NA CASSSLGDHTDTQYF TGTGCCAGCAGTTCATTAGGGGACCACACAGATACGCAGTATTTT
15 NA TRBJ2-4 TRBV28 TRBD1 CASSIVRDRKNIQYF TGTGCCAGCAGTATCGTCCGGGACAGAAAAAACATTCAGTACTTC
13 NA TRBJ2-2 TRBV30 NA CAWSRENTGELFF TGTGCCTGGAGTAGAGAGAACACCGGGGAGCTGTTTTTT
16 NA TRBJ1-1 TRBV28 NA CASSSSTGSPNTEAFF TGTGCCAGCAGTTCAAGTACCGGGAGCCCGAACACTGAAGCTTTCTTT
14 NA TRBJ2-7 TRBV7-8 NA CASSARQATYEQYF TGTGCCAGCAGCGCCCGACAGGCAACCTACGAGCAGTACTTC
13 NA TRBJ1-1 TRBV6-6 NA CASSYRVSTEAFF TGTGCCAGCAGTTACAGGGTCAGTACTGAAGCTTTCTTT
18 NA TRBJ2-7 TRBV18 NA CASSPAFSGLIRPYEQYF TGTGCCAGCTCACCGGCTTTTTCCGGACTCATACGACCCTACGAGCAGTACTTC
15 NA TRBJ2-7 TRBV4-1 TRBD2 CASSQEAGIFYEQYF TGCGCCAGCAGCCAAGAAGCGGGAATCTTCTACGAGCAGTACTTC
16 once TRBJ1-1 TRBV5-4 NA CASSFPKKAEGTEAFF TGTGCCAGCAGCTTCCCGAAGAAGGCAGAAGGTACTGAAGCTTTCTTT
14 once TRBJ2-1 TRBV9 NA CASSGAGAYNEQFF TGTGCCAGCAGCGGGGCAGGGGCCTACAATGAGCAGTTCTTC
11 NA TRBJ2-7 TRBV11-2 NA CASSFSLEQYF TGTGCCAGCAGCTTTAGTCTCGAGCAGTACTTC
14 NA TRBJ1-2 TRBV5-1 TRBD1 CASRPQGQRYGYTF TGCGCCAGCAGGCCTCAGGGACAGCGCTATGGCTACACCTTC
15 NA TRBJ2-7 TRBV4-1 TRBD1 CASSQDQTGGYEQYF TGCGCCAGCAGCCAAGACCAAACAGGGGGCTACGAGCAGTACTTC
15 NA TRBJ2-5 TRBV5-6 NA CASSLAPQFQETQYF TGTGCCAGCAGCTTGGCGCCACAATTTCAAGAGACCCAGTACTTC
12 NA TRBJ2-3 TRBV2 NA CASSESPGTQYF TGTGCCAGCAGTGAGAGCCCCGGTACGCAGTATTTT
14 NA TRBJ2-7 TRBV7-2 NA CASSLVRRDSGQYF TGTGCCAGCAGCTTAGTAAGGCGGGATTCCGGGCAGTACTTC
13 NA TRBJ1-4 TRBV15 NA CATSRDRDEKLFF TGTGCCACCAGCAGAGATCGGGATGAAAAACTGTTTTTT
14 NA TRBJ2-7 TRBV6-5 NA CASRAGGGAYEQYF TGTGCCAGCAGAGCCGGCGGAGGAGCCTACGAGCAGTACTTC
14 NA TRBJ1-2 TRBV6-1 NA CASSDRRHPYGYTF TGTGCCAGCAGTGATCGACGGCATCCTTATGGCTACACCTTC
13 NA TRBJ2-5 TRBV7-2 TRBD1 CASSLEDRGVQYF TGTGCCAGCAGCTTAGAGGACAGGGGGGTCCAGTACTTC
15 NA TRBJ2-2 TRBV5-4 NA CASSLGLPDTGELFF TGTGCCAGCAGCTTGGGGCTCCCGGACACCGGGGAGCTGTTTTTT
14 NA TRBJ1-1 TRBV7-9 NA CASRPPRDFTEAFF TGTGCCAGCAGGCCCCCCCGGGATTTCACTGAAGCTTTCTTT
16 NA TRBJ2-3 TRBV5-1 TRBD1 CASSLGTGGSADTQYF TGCGCCAGCAGCTTGGGGACAGGGGGGAGTGCAGATACGCAGTATTTT
17 NA TRBJ2-1 TRBV5-1 TRBD2 CASSLPGTSGSSNEQFF TGCGCCAGCAGCTTACCGGGGACTAGCGGGAGTTCCAATGAGCAGTTCTTC
16 NA TRBJ1-6 TRBV7-9 NA CASSLIFQGGNSPLHF TGTGCCAGCAGCTTAATATTCCAGGGTGGTAATTCACCCCTCCACTTT
12 NA TRBJ2-7 TRBV5-6 NA CASSLYRYEQYF TGTGCCAGCAGCTTGTACCGATACGAGCAGTACTTC
17 NA TRBJ1-3 TRBV28 TRBD1 CASNAGGQFFSGNTIYF TGTGCCAGCAATGCTGGGGGACAGTTCTTCTCTGGAAACACCATATATTTT
15 NA TRBJ2-1 TRBV7-2 NA CASSLGTYSYNEQFF TGTGCCAGCAGCTTAGGCACCTACTCCTACAATGAGCAGTTCTTC
11 NA TRBJ1-5 TRBV20-1 NA CSATRQPPQHF TGCAGTGCGACCAGACAGCCCCCCCAGCATTTT
13 NA TRBJ1-1 TRBV6-6 NA CASSYSKSTEAFF TGTGCCAGCAGTTACTCGAAAAGCACTGAAGCTTTCTTT
15 NA TRBJ2-7 TRBV9 TRBD2 CASSVAPGRADEQYF TGTGCCAGCAGCGTAGCTCCCGGGAGGGCTGACGAGCAGTACTTC
16 NA TRBJ2-4 TRBV2 TRBD2 CASSAPRGVAKNIQYF TGTGCCAGCAGTGCCCCTCGGGGGGTCGCCAAAAACATTCAGTACTTC
16 NA TRBJ1-1 TRBV4-2 TRBD1 CASSVPRGTANTEAFF TGTGCCAGCAGCGTGCCCCGAGGGACAGCGAACACTGAAGCTTTCTTT
12 NA TRBJ1-1 TRBV19 NA CASSATATEAFF TGTGCCAGTAGTGCAACAGCCACTGAAGCTTTCTTT
13 NA TRBJ2-3 TRBV6-6 NA CASSRTVTDTQYF TGTGCCAGCAGCAGGACGGTGACGGATACGCAGTATTTT
17 NA TRBJ1-4 TRBV6-1 TRBD1 CASSARQGGATNEKLFF TGTGCCAGCAGTGCAAGACAGGGAGGGGCAACTAATGAAAAACTGTTTTTT
14 once TRBJ1-2 TRBV5-1 TRBD1 CASRTGTVSYGYTF TGCGCCAGCAGAACCGGGACAGTCAGCTATGGCTACACCTTC
14 NA TRBJ1-3 TRBV19 NA CASEGVGAGNTIYF TGTGCCAGCGAAGGTGTAGGGGCTGGAAACACCATATATTTT
14 once TRBJ2-7 TRBV2 NA CASTGGRGSYEQYF TGTGCCAGCACCGGAGGGAGAGGGTCCTACGAGCAGTACTTC
13 NA TRBJ1-2 TRBV28 TRBD1 CASSLRTGNGYTF TGTGCCAGCAGTTTAAGGACAGGCAATGGCTACACCTTC
14 NA TRBJ1-5 TRBV30 NA CAWSGRRGNQPQHF TGTGCCTGGAGTGGACGACGGGGGAATCAGCCCCAGCATTTT
12 NA TRBJ2-7 TRBV5-1 TRBD1 CASCRDRNEQYF TGCGCCAGCTGCCGGGACAGGAACGAGCAGTACTTC
12 NA TRBJ1-5 TRBV6-6 NA CASSFRYQPQHF TGTGCCAGCAGTTTCCGGTATCAGCCCCAGCATTTT
16 NA TRBJ1-2 TRBV10-1 NA CASSDEDGEVSYGYTF TGCGCCAGCAGTGATGAGGACGGGGAAGTTAGCTATGGCTACACCTTC
14 NA TRBJ1-2 TRBV10-3 NA CAISEGGGFYGYTF TGTGCCATCAGTGAGGGAGGCGGCTTCTATGGCTACACCTTC
16 NA TRBJ1-1 TRBV28 NA CASSSRGGGAGGEAFF TGTGCCAGCAGCTCCCGAGGAGGGGGGGCTGGGGGTGAAGCTTTCTTT
15 NA TRBJ2-7 TRBV27 NA CASSRMKPPPYEQYF TGTGCCAGCAGTCGGATGAAACCCCCCCCCTACGAGCAGTACTTC
16 NA TRBJ2-2 TRBV5-4 TRBD2 CASSPRGGRADGELFF TGTGCCAGCAGCCCGCGGGGCGGGAGGGCCGACGGGGAGCTGTTTTTT
15 NA TRBJ2-3 TRBV11-2 TRBD2 CASAIRGSWTDTQYF TGTGCCAGCGCTATTCGCGGGAGTTGGACAGATACGCAGTATTTT
14 NA TRBJ2-7 TRBV6-6 NA CASTQPTSSYEQYF TGTGCCAGCACTCAACCGACGAGCTCCTACGAGCAGTACTTC
14 NA TRBJ1-2 TRBV4-3 NA CASSQDRLNYGYTF TGCGCCAGCAGCCAAGATAGACTGAACTATGGCTACACCTTC
16 NA TRBJ1-3 TRBV6-6 TRBD1 CASSYLPGGEGNTIYF TGTGCCAGCAGTTACCTCCCAGGGGGCGAGGGAAACACCATATATTTT
14 once TRBJ2-1 TRBV5-1 TRBD2 CASSLAGVPNEQFF TGCGCCAGCAGCCTAGCGGGAGTCCCCAATGAGCAGTTCTTC
15 NA TRBJ2-1 TRBV30 NA CAWSVQRVAYNEQFF TGTGCCTGGAGTGTACAGCGGGTCGCCTACAATGAGCAGTTCTTC